These 25 T cell receptor beta chains were sequenced from one sample in a study of early T cells in non-severe SARS-CoV-2 infection. TCRdb reanalysed the 5' RACE reads using MiXCR and keeps one entry per CDR3 protein. Counted here are some 35,000 distinct CDR3 sequences, 5% to 6.5% occurring once; the ten biggest clones make up just under 30%. Sequenced input: whole blood. Source of these receptors: an adult who was a healthcare worker with PCR-confirmed SARS-CoV-2 infection or an uninfected control (not recorded which).

This clonotype occurred a few times. This chain connects TRBV7-9 to TRBJ2-1; D is possibly TRBD2 (6 bases). Germline V lookup: CDR1 SEHNR, CDR2 FQNEAQ (reference sequence). The V end was cut by 5 bases, the J end by 4 bases, with 18 bases between. The CDR3 sequence is 16 residues long. In DNA form, the CDR3 reads TGTGCCAGCAGCAGCTGGCGAGGGACTGAATACAATGAGCAGTTCTTC. Protein product: CASSSWRGTEYNEQFF.

This clonotype was observed many times. The chain couples TRBV7-2 to TRBJ1-1; the match to TRBD1 covers 7 bases. The CDR3 consists of 15 residues. Germline-derived CDR1 and CDR2 are SGHTA and FQGNSA. Trimming took 3 bases from V and 1 from J; bases not matched to a gene: 5. CDR3 nucleotides: TGTGCCAGCAGCTTTGGACAGGTGCAGAACACTGAAGCTTTCTTT. It specifies CASSFGQVQNTEAFF.

At least ten counts were recorded for this clonotype. The conserved phenylalanine or tryptophan is not found at the CDR3 terminus, so this likely reflects a read error. The DNA is omitted, as the CDR3 cannot be located on it reliably, and the CDR3 follows TCRdb's listing. The chain combines TRBV7-2 with TRBJ2-7; the table's D call of TRBD2 was not tested on the DNA. The CDR3 comprises 9 residues, both ends counted. CDR1 SGHTA and CDR2 FQGNSA come from the germline V gene. The CDR3 loop is CASSLEAGM.

The rearrangement joins TRBV5-6 to TRBJ2-3; D might be TRBD2 (6 bases). The CDR3 has 17 amino acids. Trimming left V 3 bases short and J 4 bases short, with 21 bases between. The germline CDR1 and CDR2 sequences are SGHDT and YYEEEE. The CDR3 here is CASSSLSGPGRPDTQYF. As DNA, the CDR3 is TGTGCCAGCAGCTCACTTTCAGGTCCAGGGAGGCCAGATACGCAGTATTTT.

This clonotype has ten or more counts. The V call is TRBV18, the J call TRBJ1-1; no firm D call. Germline loops: CDR1 KGHSH, CDR2 LQKENI. The CDR3 sequence is 13 residues long. V lost 6 bases and J lost 6, with 14 bases in between. The CDR3 loop is CASSQKEQSEAFF. The CDR3 region has the DNA TGTGCCAGCTCCCAAAAGGAACAGTCTGAAGCTTTCTTT.

The V call is TRBV5-1, the J call TRBJ2-1; 13 nucleotides match TRBD2. The CDR3 has 15 amino acids. The ends lost 5 bases at V and 4 bases at J; junction bases unmatched: 3. Germline CDR1 is SGHRS and CDR2 is YFSETQ. CDR3 coding DNA: TGCGCCAGCAGGGGACTAGCGGGAAGTTACAATGAGCAGTTCTTC. It translates to CASRGLAGSYNEQFF.

This clonotype was seen repeatedly, ten times or more. The chain has TRBV5-4 and TRBJ2-7, with 10 bases matching TRBD1. There are 15 residues in the CDR3. V shed 4 bases, J shed 0 bases, and the junction held 4 bases outside the gene matches. CDR1 is SGHNT and CDR2 is YYREEE in the germline V gene (reference sequence). The CDR3 coding sequence is TGTGCCAGCAGCGCGGGACAGGGGTACTCCTACGAGCAGTACTTC. It is translated as CASSAGQGYSYEQYF.

This clonotype turned up a few times. V gene TRBV11-2 combines with J gene TRBJ2-1; D is possibly TRBD2 (6 bases). CDR3 length equals 16 residues. With 2 bases removed from V and 1 base from J, the gap between germline ends came to 12 bases. The germline CDR1 and CDR2 sequences are SGHAT and FQNNGV. DNA of the CDR3: TGTGCCAGCAGCTTATGGAGGGTAAGATCCTACAATGAGCAGTTCTTC. Encoded protein: CASSLWRVRSYNEQFF.

This clonotype was counted many times. The chain carries TRBV6-1 and TRBJ1-2; a possible D gene is TRBD1 (5 bases). V was clipped by 1 base and J by 4 bases, with 7 bases between them. Germline values: CDR1 MNHNS, CDR2 SASEGT. The CDR3 spans 13 residues. In nucleotides, the CDR3 is TGTGCCAGCAGTGAAGGGGGGTTCTATGGCTACACCTTC. It yields the protein CASSEGGFYGYTF.

This clonotype was found a few times. The chain combines TRBV20-1 with TRBJ2-2; 13 bases agree with TRBD2. The junction had 9 bases not matched to a gene; V was cut back by 2 bases and J by 0 bases. Germline lookup yields CDR1 DFQATT and CDR2 SNEGSKA (reference sequence). This CDR3 has 19 residues. CDR3 DNA sequence: TGCAGTGCTAGACCACCCGGGACTAGCGGGATCGCGAACACCGGGGAGCTGTTTTTT. Encoded protein: CSARPPGTSGIANTGELFF.

This clonotype was seen ten or more times. The chain couples TRBV12-3 or TRBV12-4 to TRBJ2-3; 8 positions match TRBD1. V lost 4 bases, J lost 2 bases, and 17 bases stayed unmatched. The CDR3 runs 19 residues. For the CDR3, the DNA is TGTGCCAGCAGTTCCGGACAGGGAGGCCCTCTAGGCCTCACAGATACGCAGTATTTT. It translates to CASSSGQGGPLGLTDTQYF.

This clonotype has at least ten counts. The rearrangement joins TRBV5-1 to TRBJ2-3; TRBD1 matches 11 bases. The junction had 4 bases not matched to a gene; V was cut back by 5 bases and J by 8 bases. There are 13 residues in the CDR3. Germline-derived CDR1 and CDR2 are SGHRS and YFSETQ. The CDR3 protein is CASRGTGGLTQYF. Here the CDR3 DNA reads TGCGCCAGCAGGGGGACAGGGGGACTTACGCAGTATTTT.

This clonotype was recorded many times. The rearrangement joins TRBV4-3 to TRBJ2-7; D remains unclear. Per the germline V gene, CDR1 is LGHNA and CDR2 is YSLEER. This CDR3 spans 15 amino acids. V was shortened by 1 base and J by 2 bases, with 12 bases between the two germline ends. The CDR3 nucleotides are TGCGCCAGCAGCCAAGCTCGAGATAAACCCTACGAGCAGTACTTC. It translates to CASSQARDKPYEQYF.

This clonotype was detected many times. The rearrangement joins TRBV7-2 to TRBJ1-1; D perhaps matches TRBD1 (6 bases). The V and J ends lost 1 base and 2 bases respectively, with 17 bases between them. This CDR3 region has 17 residues. Per the germline V gene, CDR1 is SGHTA and CDR2 is FQGNSA. The CDR3 region is CASSLGGTGFGNTEAFF. In nucleotides, the CDR3 is TGTGCCAGCAGCTTAGGGGGAACAGGGTTCGGAAACACTGAAGCTTTCTTT.

V usage is TRBV10-2 and J usage is TRBJ2-7; D possibly corresponds to TRBD2 (6 bases). V lost 8 bases to trimming and J lost 3 bases, with 8 bases between them. The CDR3 is made up of 11 amino acids. Germline V gene sequence: CDR1 WSHSY, CDR2 SAAADI. CDR3 DNA: TGCGCCAGCTCGGAGGGCTACGAGCAGTACTTC. The encoded protein is CASSEGYEQYF.

This clonotype was detected ten times or more. This rearrangement joins TRBV18 to TRBJ2-5; D tentatively fits TRBD1 or TRBD2 (6 bases each). The V gene lost 0 bases and the J gene lost 3 bases, with 11 bases spanning the gap. The CDR3 contains 15 residues. The germline gives CDR1 KGHSH, CDR2 LQKENI. The CDR3 DNA reads as TGTGCCAGCTCACCACCGTGGGGGGCGGAAGAGACCCAGTACTTC. It yields the protein CASSPPWGAEETQYF.

The rearrangement links TRBV7-6 to TRBJ2-2, with D tentatively TRBD2 (6 bases). The CDR3 extends over 12 amino acids. Germline values: CDR1 SGHVS, CDR2 FNYEAQ. V lost 4 bases and J lost 8, with 8 bases in between. The DNA of the CDR3 is TGTGCCAGCAGCTCCCTAGCGGGGGAGCTGTTTTTT. Amino acids: CASSSLAGELFF.

The J gene is TRBJ1-4, the V gene TRBV2; no definite D call. This CDR3 contains 15 residues. Per germline, CDR1 SNHLY and CDR2 FYNNEI. With 2 bases removed from V and 0 bases from J, the gap between germline ends came to 7 bases. DNA of the CDR3: TGTGCCAGCAGTGAACAACCCGCAACTAATGAAAAACTGTTTTTT. Translating it yields CASSEQPATNEKLFF.

This clonotype was picked up many times. This chain uses TRBV6-2 or TRBV6-3 with TRBJ1-6; tentative D call: TRBD1 (5 bases). This CDR3 comprises 14 residues. Germline assignment: CDR1 MNHEY and CDR2 SVGEGT. The V gene lost 3 bases and the J gene lost 7 bases, with 10 bases spanning the gap. This CDR3 is CASSYWGFNSPLHF. In DNA form, the CDR3 reads TGTGCCAGCAGTTATTGGGGGTTCAATTCACCCCTCCACTTT.

This clonotype was detected a few times. V gene TRBV6-2 or TRBV6-3 combines with J gene TRBJ1-1; TRBD1 matches at 8 bases. V was pared by 4 bases and J by 2 bases, with 3 bases of the junction left unmatched. This CDR3 has 14 amino acids. Germline CDR1 is MNHEY and CDR2 is SVGEGT. The DNA of the CDR3 is TGTGCCAGCAGTTCTACAGGGGGAAACACTGAAGCTTTCTTT. It translates to CASSSTGGNTEAFF.

A few counts support this clonotype. The chain joins TRBV18 to TRBJ1-1, with D unclear. Germline V gene lookup returns CDR1 KGHSH and CDR2 LQKENI. The CDR3 sequence is 14 residues long. V shed 2 bases and J shed 3 bases, with 10 bases lying between them. The CDR3 nucleotides read TGTGCCAGCTCACCAACGGCTGGGGACACTGAAGCTTTCTTT. Translating it yields CASSPTAGDTEAFF.

A few counts support this clonotype. The V and J genes are TRBV7-3 and TRBJ2-2; TRBD1 or TRBD2 may be the D gene (6 bases each). V was cut by 2 bases and J by 5 bases, with 12 bases left in between. The germline V gene encodes CDR1 SGHTA and CDR2 FQGTGA. The CDR3 is 15 amino acids. CDR3 sequence: CASSLLGGRTGELFF. The DNA of the CDR3 is TGTGCCAGCAGCTTACTGGGGGGCCGGACCGGGGAGCTGTTTTTT.

This clonotype appeared many times. The chain recombines TRBV12-5 with TRBJ2-2; weak D call: TRBD1 (5 bases). The CDR3 length is 15 residues. Germline CDR1 reads LGHNT; CDR2 reads FRNRAP. Trimming stripped 2 bases from V and 5 bases from J, with 12 bases between. Here the CDR3 reads CASGLPQGWTGELFF. In DNA form, the CDR3 reads TGTGCTAGTGGTTTGCCCCAGGGATGGACCGGGGAGCTGTTTTTT.

In nucleotides, the CDR3 is TGTGCCTGGAGTATCAACACTGAAGCTTTCTTT. Its translation is CAWSINTEAFF. V usage is TRBV30 and J usage is TRBJ1-1; D is unresolved. Germline V gives CDR1 GTSNPN, CDR2 SVGIG (reference sequence). This CDR3 is built from 11 residues. V lost 2 bases and J 2 bases, leaving 3 bases between the germline ends.

This clonotype was counted at least ten times. V usage is TRBV28 and J usage is TRBJ2-7, with D perhaps TRBD2 (7 bases). This CDR3 contains 16 residues. V gave up 3 bases and J gave up 5 bases, with 20 bases separating them. Per the germline V gene, CDR1 is MDHEN and CDR2 is SYDVKM. CDR3 DNA sequence: TGTGCCAGCAGTTTGGGGGGCGGCGGGAGCTTCGACGAGCAGTACTTC. This sequence encodes CASSLGGGGSFDEQYF.